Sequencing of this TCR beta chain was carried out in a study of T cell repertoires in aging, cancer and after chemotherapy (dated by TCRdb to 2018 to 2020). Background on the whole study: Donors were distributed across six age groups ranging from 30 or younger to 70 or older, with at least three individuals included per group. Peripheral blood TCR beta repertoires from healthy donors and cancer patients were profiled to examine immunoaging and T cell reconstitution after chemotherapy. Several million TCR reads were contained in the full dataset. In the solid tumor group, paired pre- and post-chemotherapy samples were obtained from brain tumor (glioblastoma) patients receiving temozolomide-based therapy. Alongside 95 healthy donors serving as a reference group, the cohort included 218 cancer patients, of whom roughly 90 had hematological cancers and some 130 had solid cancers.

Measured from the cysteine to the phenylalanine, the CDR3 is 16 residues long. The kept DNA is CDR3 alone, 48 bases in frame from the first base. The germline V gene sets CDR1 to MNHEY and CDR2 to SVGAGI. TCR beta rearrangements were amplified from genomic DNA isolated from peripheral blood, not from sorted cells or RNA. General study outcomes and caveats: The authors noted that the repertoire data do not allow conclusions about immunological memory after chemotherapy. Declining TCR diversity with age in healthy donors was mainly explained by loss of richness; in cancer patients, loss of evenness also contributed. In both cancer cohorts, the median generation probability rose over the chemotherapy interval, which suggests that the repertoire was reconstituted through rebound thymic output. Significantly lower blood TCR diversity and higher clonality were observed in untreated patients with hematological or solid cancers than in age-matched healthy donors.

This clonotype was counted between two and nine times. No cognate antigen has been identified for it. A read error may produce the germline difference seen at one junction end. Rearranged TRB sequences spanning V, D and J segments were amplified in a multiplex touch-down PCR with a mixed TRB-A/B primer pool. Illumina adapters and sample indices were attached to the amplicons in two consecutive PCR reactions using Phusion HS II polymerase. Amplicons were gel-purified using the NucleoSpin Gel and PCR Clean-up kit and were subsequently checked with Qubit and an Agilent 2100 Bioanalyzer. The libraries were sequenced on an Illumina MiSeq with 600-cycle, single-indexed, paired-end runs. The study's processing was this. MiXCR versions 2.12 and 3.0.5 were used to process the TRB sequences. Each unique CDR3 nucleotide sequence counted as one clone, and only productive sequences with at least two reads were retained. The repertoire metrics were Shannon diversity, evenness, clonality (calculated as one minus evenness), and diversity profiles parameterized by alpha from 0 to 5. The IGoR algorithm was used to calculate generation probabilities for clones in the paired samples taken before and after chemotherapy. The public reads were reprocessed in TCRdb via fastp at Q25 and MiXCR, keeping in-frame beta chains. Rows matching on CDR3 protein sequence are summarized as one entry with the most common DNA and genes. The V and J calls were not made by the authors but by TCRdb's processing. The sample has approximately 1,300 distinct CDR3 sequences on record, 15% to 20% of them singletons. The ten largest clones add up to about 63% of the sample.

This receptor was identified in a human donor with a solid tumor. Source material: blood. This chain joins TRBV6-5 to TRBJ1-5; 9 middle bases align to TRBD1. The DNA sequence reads TGTGCCACCAGTGATAGGTCGACAGGGGGTAATCAGCCCCAGCATTTT. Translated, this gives CATSDRSTGGNQPQHF.